This TCR beta chain was recorded in a study of T cells after posttransplantation cyclophosphamide. As concerns this clone: Its antigen is unknown.

TCRdb's table, derived via immunoSEQ multiplex PCR, lists solely in-frame clones and lacks some. The sample has about 10,000 clones; roughly 88% are singletons. Study-level results: Tissue-infiltrating T cells from skin or gut overlapped little with blood T cells.

Methotrexate plus calcineurin inhibitor accompanied controls' myeloablative marrow transplants; sampling was 1 year later. This sample comprised PBMCs, obtained after an allogeneic stem cell transplant with a calcineurin inhibitor and methotrexate. The sequence was collected from a young adult male patient who received an allogeneic stem cell transplant from an unrelated donor, was CMV-positive, and had no GVHD. Some T cells may have come from the graft donor.

CDR3 sequence reads: CASSQGGSSGMYNEQFF. CDR3 nucleotide sequence: TGCGCCAGCAGCCAAGGAGGCTCTAGCGGGATGTACAATGAGCAGTTCTTC. The gene calls are TRBV4-3 and TRBJ2-1; 9 nucleotides agree with TRBD2. V was clipped by 1 base and J by 4 bases; unmatched bases: 8. The CDR3 has 17 amino acids. Germline-derived CDR1 and CDR2 are LGHNA and YSLEER.